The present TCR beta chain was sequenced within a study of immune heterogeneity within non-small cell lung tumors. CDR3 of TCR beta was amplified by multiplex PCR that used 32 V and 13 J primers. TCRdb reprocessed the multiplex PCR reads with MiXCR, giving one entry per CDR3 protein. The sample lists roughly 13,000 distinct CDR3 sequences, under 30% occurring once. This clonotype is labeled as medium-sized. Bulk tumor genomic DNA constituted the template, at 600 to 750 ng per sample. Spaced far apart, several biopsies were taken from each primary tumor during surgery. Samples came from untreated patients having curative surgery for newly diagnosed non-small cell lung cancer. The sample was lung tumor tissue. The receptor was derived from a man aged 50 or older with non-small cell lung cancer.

The DNA of the CDR3 is TGCAGTGCTAGAGATTGGGTAGCGGGGGACAATGAGCAGTTCTTC. This gives the protein CSARDWVAGDNEQFF. The chain combines TRBV20-1 with TRBJ2-1; 9 nucleotides align to TRBD2. Germline-derived CDR1 and CDR2 are DFQATT and SNEGSKA (reference sequence). V was pared by 0 bases and J by 5 bases, with 5 bases of the junction left unmatched. CDR3 size: 15 residues.